The T cell receptor beta chain described here comes from a study of neurological immune-mediated disorders. Findings of the study overall: The multiple sclerosis repertoire cluster had no association with any clinical or MRI feature. The absence of any CDR3 amino acid sequence shared by expanded clones across subjects suggests that repertoires were private in all groups.

This clonotype was observed at least ten times. The antigen is not known. The cDNA was produced through 5'RACE with 10-nucleotide random UMIs. TCRdb ran MiXCR on the 5' RACE reads and lists one entry per CDR3 protein. The sample contains some 83,000 distinct CDR3 sequences, 2% to 3% of which appear only once. CDR3 length: 15 amino acids. Trimming stripped 4 bases from V and 2 bases from J, with 14 bases between. Germline-derived CDR1 and CDR2 are SGHTA and FQGNSA. The chain combines TRBV7-2 with TRBJ1-1; TRBD1 is a possible D gene (6 bases). The clonotype was recovered from a woman aged 25 to 45 with multiple sclerosis. Sequenced sample: PBMCs. CDR3 nucleotides: TGTGCCAGCAGCTACCCCCCGGGGGCAAACACTGAAGCTTTCTTT. Translation: CASSYPPGANTEAFF.